Given below is one T cell receptor (beta chain) in context. This sample was included in a study of blood T cell repertoires in COVID-19. About the study: Italy, Spain and the United States were the sources of the convalescent and acute COVID-19 samples. PBMCs, B-cell-depleted T cells, or T cells provided the cDNA or gDNA that made up the material.

Sequencing was performed with immunoSEQ multiplex PCR; in TCRdb, only in-frame clones are kept and a portion is missing. Of around 100,000 clones listed, roughly nine tenths are singletons. V gave up 5 bases and J gave up 7 bases; unmatched junction bases: 10. The CDR3 runs 15 residues. The germline V gene has CDR1 SGHTA and CDR2 FQGNSA. Sample: peripheral blood. The TCR originated in a man aged 50-59 years with acute or convalescent COVID-19. V gene TRBV7-2 combines with J gene TRBJ2-5; 10 positions match TRBD1. The CDR3 protein is CASSPPGQGIGTQYF. CDR3 sequence (DNA): TGTGCCAGCAGCCCCCCGGGACAGGGGATAGGGACCCAGTACTTC.